This note documents a single T cell receptor beta chain sequence. This clone came up once. Its antigen is unknown. No much larger clonotype is one base removed from it; base qualities were not supplied. This entry comes from a study of T cell changes during pregnancy in multiple sclerosis (dated by TCRdb to the late 2010s). About the full investigation: In women with multiple sclerosis, the researchers looked at how the T cell repertoire shifted as pregnancy progressed.

Library prep was done by the immunoSEQ multiplex PCR assay. In TCRdb, the immuneACCESS table is reduced to in-frame sequences with V and J assigned. These tables do not hold every clone; where another copy was compared, an unresolved V gene accounts for under half, and the others remain unexplained. The sample profile shows over 55,000 clones; around 94% of them were found once. The leading ten clones occupy around 3.5% of the sample. The CDR3 holds 14 amino acids from the cysteine to the phenylalanine. The retained sequence is limited to the CDR3, 42 bases, with the frame set at the first base. Reading the germline V gene gives CDR1 SGHRS and CDR2 YFSETQ. Trimming takes 4 bases from V and 2 bases from J, and the germline ends sit 13 bases apart.

The source was CD8+ T cells from peripheral blood mononuclear cells, collected in the third trimester of pregnancy. Here the chain combines TRBV5-1 and TRBJ2-7; the D gene is perhaps TRBD2, on 6 matching bases. This sequence was found in a female donor with multiple sclerosis, enrolled in a pregnancy study. The CDR3 reads as follows: CASSPGDQTYEQYF. The nucleotides read TGCGCCAGCAGCCCGGGGGACCAAACCTACGAGCAGTACTTC.